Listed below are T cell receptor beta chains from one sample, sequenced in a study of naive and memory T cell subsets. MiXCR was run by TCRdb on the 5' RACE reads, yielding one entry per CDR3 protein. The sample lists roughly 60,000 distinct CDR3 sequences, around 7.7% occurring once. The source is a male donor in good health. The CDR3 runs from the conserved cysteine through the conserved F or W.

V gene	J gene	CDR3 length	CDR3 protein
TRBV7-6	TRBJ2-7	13	CASSPGASYEQYF
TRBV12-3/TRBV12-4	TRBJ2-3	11	CASSNQDTQYF
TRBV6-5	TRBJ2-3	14	CATRSGSGTDTQYF
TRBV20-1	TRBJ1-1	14	CSAREGAGNTEASF
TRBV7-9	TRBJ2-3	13	CASSLAGRDTQYF
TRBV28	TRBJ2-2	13	CASRRDRGSELFF
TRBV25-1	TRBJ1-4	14	CASTNGQGAEKLFF
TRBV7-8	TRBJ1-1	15	CASSKRTRLNTEAFF
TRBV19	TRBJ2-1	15	CASSITSGIYNEQFF
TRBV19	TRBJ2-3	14	CASNIAPSTDTQYF
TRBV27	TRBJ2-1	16	CASSLGGDLSNNEQFF
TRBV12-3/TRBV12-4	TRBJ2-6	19	CASSSVTGTASSGANVLTF
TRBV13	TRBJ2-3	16	CASSRMRGESTDTQYF
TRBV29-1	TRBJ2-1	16	CSVVGGSRDHYNEQFF
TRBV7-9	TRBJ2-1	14	CASSPSESYNEQFF
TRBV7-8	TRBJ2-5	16	CASSLNVQGRQETQYF
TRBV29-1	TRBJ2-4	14	CSAAQGLAKNIQYF
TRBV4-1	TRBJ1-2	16	CASSLALDGELIGYTF
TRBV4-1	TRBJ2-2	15	CASSLSGQNTGELFF
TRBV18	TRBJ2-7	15	CASSPRIVTLREQYF
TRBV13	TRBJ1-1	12	CASSLQNTEAFF
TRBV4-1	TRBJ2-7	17	CASSQDSSLKGNYEQYF
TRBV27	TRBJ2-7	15	CASSDRDRGLYEQYF
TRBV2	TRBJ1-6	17	CASSGSLATTYNSPLHF
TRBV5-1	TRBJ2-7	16	CASSLGGGQPSYEQYF
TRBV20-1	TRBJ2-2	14	CSAREGPGFGELFF
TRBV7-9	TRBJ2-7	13	CASSLDVGNEQYF
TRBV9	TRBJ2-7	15	CASSATLRTSYEQYF
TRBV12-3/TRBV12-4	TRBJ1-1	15	CASSSRGLGDTEAFF
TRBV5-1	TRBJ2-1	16	CASSPGTADSYNEQFF
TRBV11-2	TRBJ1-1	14	CASSINRGGTEAFF
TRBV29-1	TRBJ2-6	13	CSVEVLGANVLTF
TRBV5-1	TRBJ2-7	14	CASRSNAGQGEQYF
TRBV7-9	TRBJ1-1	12	CASSPTDTEAFF
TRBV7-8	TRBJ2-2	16	CASSLTTDANTGELFF
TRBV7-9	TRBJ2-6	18	CASSFPAPQGEGANVLTF
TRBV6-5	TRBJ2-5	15	CASSYSGHRQETQYF
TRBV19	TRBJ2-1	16	CASRLSGSPVGDEQFF